The present T cell receptor beta chain was sequenced within a study of T cell responses to AZD1222 COVID-19 vaccine. Study context: It was second doses at about 4 or about 12 weeks that were pooled. The study's findings and limits: Donors skewed white British and female; clonal diversity was possibly underestimated.

This CDR3 comprises 16 residues. CDR1 ENHRY and CDR2 SYGVKD come from the germline V gene. The V end lost 8 bases, the J end lost 5 bases, and 22 bases lay between the germline ends. As regards this clone: Its antigen is unknown.

The repertoire was sequenced with immunoSEQ multiplex PCR; TCRdb's copy has only in-frame clones and lacks some. The data contain roughly 100,000 clones, about 89% of them singletons. The chain uses TRBV10-3 and TRBJ2-1, with a tentative D call TRBD2 (7 bases). Sequenced material: peripheral blood, taken on day 0 of AZD1222 vaccination. This clonotype was sampled from an adult in good health. The CDR3 DNA follows: TGTGCCATCGGCGGGGGCCTGAGGCTTGAGCACAATGAGCAGTTCTTC. Translation: CAIGGGLRLEHNEQFF.